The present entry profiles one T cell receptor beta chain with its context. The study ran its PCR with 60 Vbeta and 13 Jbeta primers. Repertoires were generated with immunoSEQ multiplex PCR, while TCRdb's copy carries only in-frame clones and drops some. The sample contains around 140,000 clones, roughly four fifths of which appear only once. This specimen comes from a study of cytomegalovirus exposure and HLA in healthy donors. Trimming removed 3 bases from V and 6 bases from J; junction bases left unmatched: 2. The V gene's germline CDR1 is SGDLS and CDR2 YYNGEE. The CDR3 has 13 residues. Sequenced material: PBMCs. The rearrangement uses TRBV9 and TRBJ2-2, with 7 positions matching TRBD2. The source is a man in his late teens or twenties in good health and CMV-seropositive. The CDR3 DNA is TGTGCCAGCAGCGCTGGGGGGGCCGGGGAGCTGTTTTTT. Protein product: CASSAGGAGELFF.